This T cell receptor (delta chain) was documented in a study of γδ T cells in repeated Plasmodium falciparum infection. Study results and caveats: One small rural Malian village, predominantly a single ethnic group, supplied the cohort. Vdelta2-negative gammadelta repertoires appeared less diverse and less shared in Malian than Australian children.

Germline CDR1 and CDR2: TSWWSYY and QGS. This CDR3 is built from 26 residues. V gave up 2 bases and J gave up 0 bases; unmatched junction bases: 35. Comments on this clone: No antigen is known for it. A far larger clone differs by one base, so this is likely a read error. Other DNA sequences within the sample encode an identical CDR3.

Gammadelta T cells were flow-sorted from PBMC into Vgamma9/Vdelta2+ and Vdelta2-negative populations for bulk analysis. TCRdb processed the multiplex PCR reads again with the CATT caller. The data hold some 51,000 delta-chain clones, with approximately 2% observed a single time. This TCR was sampled from a pool of human donors (malaria-infected and uninfected, not separated). This chain links TRDV1 with TRDJ1; 8 bases agree with TRDD3. Sequencing was carried out using gamma-delta T cells from blood. The CDR3 reads CALGEVISILLSGGVDPITYTDKLIF. CDR3 coding DNA: TGTGCTCTTGGGGAAGTTATTTCTATTCTATTATCTGGGGGAGTCGATCCCATCACCTACACCGATAAACTCATCTTT.